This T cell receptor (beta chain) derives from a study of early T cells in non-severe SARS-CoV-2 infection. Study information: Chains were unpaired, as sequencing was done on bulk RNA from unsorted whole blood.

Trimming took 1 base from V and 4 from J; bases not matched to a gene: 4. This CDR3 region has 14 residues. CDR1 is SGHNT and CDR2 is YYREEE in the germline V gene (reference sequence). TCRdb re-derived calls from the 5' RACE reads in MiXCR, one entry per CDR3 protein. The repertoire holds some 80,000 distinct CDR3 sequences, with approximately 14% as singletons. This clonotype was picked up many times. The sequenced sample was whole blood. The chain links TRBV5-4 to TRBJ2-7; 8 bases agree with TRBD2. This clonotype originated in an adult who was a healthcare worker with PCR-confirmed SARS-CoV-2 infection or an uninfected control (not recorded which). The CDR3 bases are TGTGCCAGCAGCTTGACTAGCGGAAATTACGAGCAGTACTTC. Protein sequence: CASSLTSGNYEQYF.